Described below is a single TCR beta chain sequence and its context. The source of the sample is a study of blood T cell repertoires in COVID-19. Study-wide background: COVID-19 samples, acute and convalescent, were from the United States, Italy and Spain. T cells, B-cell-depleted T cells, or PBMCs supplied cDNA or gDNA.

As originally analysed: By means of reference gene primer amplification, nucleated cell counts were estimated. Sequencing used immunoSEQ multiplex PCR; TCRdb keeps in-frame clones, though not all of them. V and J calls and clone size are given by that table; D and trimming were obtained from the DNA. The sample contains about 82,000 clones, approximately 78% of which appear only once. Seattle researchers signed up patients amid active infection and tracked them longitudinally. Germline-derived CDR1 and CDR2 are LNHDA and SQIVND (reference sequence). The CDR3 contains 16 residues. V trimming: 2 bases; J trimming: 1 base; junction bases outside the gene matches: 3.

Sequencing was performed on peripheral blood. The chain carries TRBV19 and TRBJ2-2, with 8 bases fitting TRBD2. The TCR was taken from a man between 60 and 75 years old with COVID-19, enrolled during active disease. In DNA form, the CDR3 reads TGTGCCAGTAGTATAAAAACTAGCGGGAACACCGGGGAGCTGTTTTTT. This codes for CASSIKTSGNTGELFF. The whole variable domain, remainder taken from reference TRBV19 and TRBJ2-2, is DGGITQSPKYLFRKEGQNVTLSCEQNLNHDAMYWYRQDPGQGLRLIYYSQIVNDFQKGDIAEGYSVSREKKESFPLTVTSAQKNPTAFYLCASSIKTSGNTGELFFGEGSRLTVL.